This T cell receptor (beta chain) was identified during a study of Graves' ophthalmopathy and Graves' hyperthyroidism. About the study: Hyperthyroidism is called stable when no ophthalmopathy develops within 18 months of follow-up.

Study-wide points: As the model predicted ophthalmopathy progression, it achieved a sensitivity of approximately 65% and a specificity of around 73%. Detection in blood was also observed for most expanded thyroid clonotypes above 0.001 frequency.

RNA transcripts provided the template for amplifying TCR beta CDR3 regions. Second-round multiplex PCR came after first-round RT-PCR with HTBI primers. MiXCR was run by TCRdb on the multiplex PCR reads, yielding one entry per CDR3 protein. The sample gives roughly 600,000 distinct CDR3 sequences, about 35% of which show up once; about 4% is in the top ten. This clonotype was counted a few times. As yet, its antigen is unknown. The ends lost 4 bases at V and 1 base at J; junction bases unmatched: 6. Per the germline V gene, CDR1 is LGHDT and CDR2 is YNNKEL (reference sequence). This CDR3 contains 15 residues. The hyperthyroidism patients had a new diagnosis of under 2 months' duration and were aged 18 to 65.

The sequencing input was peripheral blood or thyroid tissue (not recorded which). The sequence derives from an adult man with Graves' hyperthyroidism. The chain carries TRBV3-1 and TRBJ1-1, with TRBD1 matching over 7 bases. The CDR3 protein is CASSLRTGKNTEAFF. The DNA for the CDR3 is TGTGCCAGCAGCCTCCGGACAGGAAAGAACACTGAAGCTTTCTTT.